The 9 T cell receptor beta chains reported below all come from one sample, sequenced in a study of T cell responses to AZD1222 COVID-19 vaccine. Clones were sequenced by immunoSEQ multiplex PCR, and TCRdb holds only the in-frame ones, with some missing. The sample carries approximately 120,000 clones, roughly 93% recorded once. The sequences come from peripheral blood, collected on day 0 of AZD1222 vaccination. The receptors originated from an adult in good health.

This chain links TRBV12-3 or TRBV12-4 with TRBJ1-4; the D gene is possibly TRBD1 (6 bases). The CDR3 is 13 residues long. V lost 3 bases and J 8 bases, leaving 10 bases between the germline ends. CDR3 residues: CASSFGGQEKLFF. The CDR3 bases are TGTGCCAGCAGTTTTGGGGGGCAGGAAAAACTGTTTTTT.

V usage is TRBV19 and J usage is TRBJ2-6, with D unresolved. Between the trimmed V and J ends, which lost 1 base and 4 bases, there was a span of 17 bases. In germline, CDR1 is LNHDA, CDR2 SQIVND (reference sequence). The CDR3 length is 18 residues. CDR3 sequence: CASSIVKSLPPGANVLTF. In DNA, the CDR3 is TGTGCCAGTAGTATAGTGAAGTCCCTACCCCCCGGGGCCAACGTCCTGACTTTC.

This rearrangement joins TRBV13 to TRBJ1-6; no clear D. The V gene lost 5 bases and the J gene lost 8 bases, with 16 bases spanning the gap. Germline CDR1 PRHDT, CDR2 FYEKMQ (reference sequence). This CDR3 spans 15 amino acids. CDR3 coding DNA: TGTGCCAGCAGCCCCGAGGCTCAGCTCTATTCACCCCTCCACTTT. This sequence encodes CASSPEAQLYSPLHF.

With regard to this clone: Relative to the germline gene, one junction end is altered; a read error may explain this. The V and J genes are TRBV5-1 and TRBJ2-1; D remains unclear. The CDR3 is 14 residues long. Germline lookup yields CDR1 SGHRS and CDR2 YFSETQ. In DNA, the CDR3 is TGCGCCAGCAGTTTGGGTCCGAATAACGATGAGCAGTTCTTC. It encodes CASSLGPNNDEQFF.

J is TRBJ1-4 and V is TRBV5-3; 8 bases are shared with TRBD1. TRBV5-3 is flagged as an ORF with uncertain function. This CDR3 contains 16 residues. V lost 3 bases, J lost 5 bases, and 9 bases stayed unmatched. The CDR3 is CARSSHRDRYNEKLFF. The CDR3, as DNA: TGTGCCAGAAGCTCCCATAGGGACAGGTACAATGAAAAACTGTTTTTT.

CDR3 sequence: CASSFKPGTHSNQPQHF. The CDR3 coding sequence is TGTGCCAGCAGCTTTAAACCTGGGACACATAGCAATCAGCCCCAGCATTTT. This chain links TRBV7-8 with TRBJ1-5; the D gene is possibly TRBD1 (6 bases). The CDR3 has 17 amino acids. The ends were cut back, 3 bases at V and 0 bases at J, with 15 bases in the middle. Germline V gene data show CDR1 as SGHVS and CDR2 as FQNEAQ.

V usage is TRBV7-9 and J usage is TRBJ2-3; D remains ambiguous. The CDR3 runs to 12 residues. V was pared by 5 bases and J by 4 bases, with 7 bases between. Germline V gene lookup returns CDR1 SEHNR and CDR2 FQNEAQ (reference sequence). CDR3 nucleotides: TGTGCCAGCAGCCCTCAGGCAGATACGCAGTATTTT. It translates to CASSPQADTQYF.

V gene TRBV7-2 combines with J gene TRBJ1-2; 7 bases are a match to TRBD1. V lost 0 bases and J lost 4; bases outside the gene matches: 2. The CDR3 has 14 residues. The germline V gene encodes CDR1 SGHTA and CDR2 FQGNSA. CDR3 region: CASSLAGQIYGYTF. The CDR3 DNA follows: TGTGCCAGCAGCTTAGCGGGACAGATCTATGGCTACACCTTC.

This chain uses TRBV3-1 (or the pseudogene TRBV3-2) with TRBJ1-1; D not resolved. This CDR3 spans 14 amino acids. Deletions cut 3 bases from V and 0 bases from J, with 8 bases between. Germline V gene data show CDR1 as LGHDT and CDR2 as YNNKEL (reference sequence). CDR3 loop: CASSQTTVNTEAFF. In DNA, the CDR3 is TGTGCCAGCAGCCAGACGACGGTGAACACTGAAGCTTTCTTT.